The T cell receptor beta chain under discussion was sequenced for a study of blood T cell repertoires in COVID-19. Study background: The samples span acute and convalescent COVID-19 from the United States, Italy and Spain. In each case, the material was cDNA or gDNA derived from T cells, B-cell-depleted T cells, or PBMCs.

Original processing methods: Amplification from reference gene primers served as the basis for estimated nucleated cell counts. Using immunoSEQ multiplex PCR, the repertoire was profiled, and TCRdb retains in-frame clones only, with some absent. From that table come the V and J calls and clone size; the DNA was used to work out D and trimming. This sample has 200,000 to 250,000 clones, with approximately 80% found just once. The V gene's germline CDR1 is SGHKS and CDR2 YYEKEE (reference sequence). The CDR3 is 16 amino acids. V was trimmed by 0 bases and J by 7 bases, leaving 14 bases between them. The sample taken for sequencing was peripheral blood. The TCR comes from a man aged 30 to 39 who had recovered from COVID-19. The chain couples TRBV5-5 to TRBJ1-6; no reliable D call. The CDR3 spells CASSLVAGSENSPLHF. The DNA for the CDR3 is TGTGCCAGCAGCTTGGTCGCGGGCAGCGAGAATTCACCCCTCCACTTT.